A single sample gave rise to the 29 T cell receptor beta chains below, sequenced in a study of beta chain features in type 1 diabetes. The isolated RNA, all of it, was reverse transcribed, so expressed TCRB transcripts were what got sequenced. Sequenced by immunoSEQ multiplex PCR; TCRdb stores in-frame clones only, minus some. The table shows 220,000 or so clones, with approximately 70% occurring only once. The sequencing sample was made of naive CD4+ T cells from blood. Every receptor here comes from a man aged 25-45 years in good health.

The chain joins TRBV4-3 to TRBJ2-4; 11 bases match TRBD2. The germline V gene has CDR1 LGHNA and CDR2 YSLEER. V was pared by 0 bases and J by 8 bases, with 3 bases of the junction left unmatched. The CDR3 has 15 residues. DNA of the CDR3: TGCGCCAGCAGCCAAGAGATAGCGGGAGGGGACATTCAGTACTTC. Encoded protein: CASSQEIAGGDIQYF.

As concerns this clone: Other DNA sequences in this sample translate to the same CDR3. The chain uses TRBV7-2 and TRBJ2-7, with unresolved D. Trimming removed 5 bases at V and 3 bases at J, with 8 bases between. Germline CDR1 reads SGHTA; CDR2 reads FQGNSA. CDR3 size: 12 residues. The CDR3 bases are TGTGCCAGCAGCAGACAAGGCTACGAGCAGTACTTC. Protein: CASSRQGYEQYF.

The rearrangement links TRBV5-1 to TRBJ2-1; D is uncertain. Germline V gene lookup returns CDR1 SGHRS and CDR2 YFSETQ. The CDR3 is 15 residues long. The V and J ends lost 3 bases and 1 base respectively, with 11 bases between them. The CDR3 DNA reads TGCGCCAGCAGCTCCGGGTCCCTTTCCTACAATGAGCAGTTCTTC. Its protein product is CASSSGSLSYNEQFF.

This chain joins TRBV5-1 and TRBJ2-7; D is perhaps TRBD1 (5 bases). Per germline, CDR1 SGHRS and CDR2 YFSETQ. V was trimmed by 4 bases and J by 0 bases, leaving 11 bases between them. The CDR3 is made up of 14 amino acids. CDR3 sequence: CASSLDSSSYEQYF. CDR3 nucleotide sequence: TGCGCCAGCAGCCTTGACAGTAGCTCCTACGAGCAGTACTTC.

The V gene is TRBV30, the J gene TRBJ1-1; the D is unclear. This CDR3 is built from 13 residues. The germline gives CDR1 GTSNPN, CDR2 SVGIG (reference sequence). Deletions cut 5 bases from V and 4 bases from J, with 14 bases between. CDR3 protein: CAWLRGPGTEAFF. Written as DNA, the CDR3 is TGTGCCTGGTTGCGAGGCCCGGGCACTGAAGCTTTCTTT.

This chain uses TRBV5-1 with TRBJ2-4; tentatively, D is TRBD2 (6 bases). CDR3 size: 16 residues. V was shortened by 0 bases and J by 6 bases, with 16 bases between the two germline ends. Germline V CDR1 and CDR2: SGHRS, YFSETQ. CDR3 amino acids: CASSLDTSTAGNIQYF. The CDR3 DNA reads TGCGCCAGCAGCTTGGATACATCGACAGCGGGAAACATTCAGTACTTC.

This chain connects TRBV5-1 to TRBJ2-1, with TRBD1 matching over 7 bases. The V gene end was trimmed by 7 bases and the J gene end by 0 bases; junction bases not matched to a gene: 7. The CDR3 loop spans 15 amino acids. Germline-derived CDR1 and CDR2 are SGHRS and YFSETQ. CDR3 DNA sequence: TGCGCCAGCGGCGAGGGGGACAGCTCCTACAATGAGCAGTTCTTC. This encodes CASGEGDSSYNEQFF.

V is TRBV29-1 and J is TRBJ1-1; a possible D gene is TRBD1 (5 bases). Germline V lookup: CDR1 SQVTM, CDR2 ANQGSEA. This CDR3 region has 12 residues. CDR3 nucleotides: TGCAGTATCCGACAGAGGAACACTGAAGCTTTCTTT. Its protein is CSIRQRNTEAFF.

This chain uses TRBV6-6 with TRBJ2-3; D unresolved. Germline CDR1 and CDR2: MNHNY and SVGAGI (reference sequence). This CDR3 region has 15 residues. Trimming cost V 0 bases and J 3 bases, with 10 bases left between them. The CDR3: CASSYSGLGTDTQYF. For the CDR3, the DNA is TGTGCCAGCAGTTACTCGGGTCTGGGGACAGATACGCAGTATTTT.

The J gene is TRBJ2-5, the V gene TRBV29-1; a possible D gene is TRBD2 (6 bases). Per germline, CDR1 SQVTM and CDR2 ANQGSEA. The CDR3 contains 13 residues. CDR3 in amino acids: CSVSGSTQETQYF. CDR3 nucleotide sequence: TGCTCCGTCAGCGGGTCCACCCAAGAGACCCAGTACTTC.

The rearrangement links TRBV7-2 to TRBJ2-1; TRBD2 agrees at 7 bases. Germline assignment: CDR1 SGHTA and CDR2 FQGNSA. CDR3 length equals 13 residues. V was clipped by 5 bases and J by 4 bases; unmatched bases: 2. The CDR3: CASSGRVYNEQFF. The CDR3 nucleotides are TGTGCCAGCAGCGGGAGGGTGTACAATGAGCAGTTCTTC.

The V gene is TRBV5-1, the J gene TRBJ2-5; D is perhaps TRBD1 or TRBD2 (5 bases each). CDR1 is SGHRS and CDR2 is YFSETQ in the germline V gene. V lost 0 bases, J lost 4 bases, and 10 bases lay in between. This CDR3 has 14 residues. The CDR3 DNA sequence: TGCGCCAGCAGCTTGGTCGCAGGGAGAGAGACCCAGTACTTC. It specifies CASSLVAGRETQYF.

This clone was seen only once. The chain has TRBV7-2 and TRBJ2-4; TRBD2 matches at 10 bases. The CDR3 is 16 residues long. Looked up from germline, CDR1 is SGHTA and CDR2 is FQGNSA. J lost 6 bases, V lost 4 bases, and 9 bases had no gene match. The CDR3 bases are TGTGCCAGCAGCTACCATCCTAGCGGGGGCCGAAACATTCAGTACTTC. It translates to CASSYHPSGGRNIQYF.

In this sample, this clone turned up a few times. The V and J genes are TRBV25-1 and TRBJ2-1; tentatively, D is TRBD1 or TRBD2 (5 bases each). The CDR3 consists of 13 residues. The V end lost 4 bases, the J end lost 7 bases, and 11 bases lay between the germline ends. Germline loops: CDR1 MGHDK, CDR2 SYGVNS. In DNA, the CDR3 is TGTGCCAGCAGTGGGGACCCGAGGAATGAGCAGTTCTTC. It is translated as CASSGDPRNEQFF.

The chain carries TRBV4-3 and TRBJ2-1; D is unclear. Germline CDR1 reads LGHNA; CDR2 reads YSLEER. The CDR3 runs 12 residues. V was trimmed by 3 bases and J by 8 bases, leaving 8 bases between them. The CDR3 sequence: CASSQGSHEQFF. The CDR3 DNA follows: TGCGCCAGCAGCCAGGGAAGTCATGAGCAGTTCTTC.

In its sample, this clone was seen a few times. V is TRBV7-2 and J is TRBJ2-3; 7 bases are shared with TRBD1. CDR3 length: 13 amino acids. CDR1 is SGHTA, CDR2 FQGNSA, per germline. The V gene end was trimmed by 5 bases and the J gene end by 4 bases; junction bases not matched to a gene: 3. In DNA form, the CDR3 reads TGTGCCAGCAGCCCAACAGGGGCAGATACGCAGTATTTT. Protein product: CASSPTGADTQYF.

This chain uses TRBV29-1 with TRBJ2-3; D remains ambiguous. This CDR3 comprises 12 residues. Trimming removed 0 bases at V and 6 bases at J, with 7 bases between. Per the germline V gene, CDR1 is SQVTM and CDR2 is ANQGSEA. CDR3 in amino acids: CSVEENVDTQYF. The CDR3 DNA is TGCAGCGTTGAAGAGAATGTGGATACGCAGTATTTT.

The J gene is TRBJ2-5, the V gene TRBV29-1; tentative D call: TRBD2 (7 bases). The CDR3 length is 12 residues. V shed 5 bases and J shed 3 bases, with 10 bases lying between them. Germline V lookup: CDR1 SQVTM, CDR2 ANQGSEA. CDR3 DNA sequence: TGCAGCGTTCTAGGGGGGGAAGAGACCCAGTACTTC. Translated: CSVLGGEETQYF.

This sequence joins TRBV5-1 and TRBJ1-1; perhaps TRBD1 as D (5 bases). The CDR3 has 16 amino acids. V was shortened by 0 bases and J by 4 bases, with 16 bases between the two germline ends. Germline assignment: CDR1 SGHRS and CDR2 YFSETQ. CDR3 loop: CASSLGGRRVFTEAFF. The CDR3 DNA reads TGCGCCAGCAGCTTGGGAGGCCGCAGGGTGTTCACTGAAGCTTTCTTT.

The rearrangement links TRBV4-3 to TRBJ1-5; D not certain. Germline values: CDR1 LGHNA, CDR2 YSLEER. The CDR3 runs to 14 residues. Trimming stripped 1 base from V and 7 bases from J, with 11 bases between. The CDR3 region has the DNA TGCGCCAGCAGCCAAGGACAATATCAGCAGCCCCAGCATTTT. Its translation: CASSQGQYQQPQHF.

The CDR3: CASRRGQVSPYEQYF. The CDR3 coding sequence is TGTGCCAGCAGGAGAGGACAGGTTTCTCCCTACGAGCAGTACTTC. The rearrangement links TRBV28 to TRBJ2-7; the match to TRBD1 covers 7 bases. The length of the CDR3 is 15 residues. The V segment lost 6 bases and the J segment 2 bases; nucleotides outside the gene matches: 10. The V gene's germline CDR1 is MDHEN and CDR2 SYDVKM.

This clone appeared once. The chain has TRBV29-1 and TRBJ2-3; no definite D call. The CDR3 has 10 amino acids. Per germline, CDR1 SQVTM and CDR2 ANQGSEA. V lost 7 bases and J lost 4, with 6 bases in between. DNA for the CDR3: TGCAGCGCCTTAGCAGATACGCAGTATTTT. It specifies CSALADTQYF.

The gene calls are TRBV7-6 and TRBJ2-5; D is possibly TRBD1 or TRBD2 (5 bases each). The CDR3 sequence is 16 residues long. Trimming took off 1 base at V and 0 bases at J, with 12 bases between the two ends. The germline gives CDR1 SGHVS, CDR2 FNYEAQ. CDR3 in amino acids: CASSLGTGPNQETQYF. CDR3 DNA: TGTGCCAGCAGCTTAGGGACGGGGCCTAACCAAGAGACCCAGTACTTC.

This clone was seen a single time. V usage is TRBV19 and J usage is TRBJ2-1; unclear D gene. The CDR3 is made up of 13 amino acids. CDR1 and CDR2 (germline): LNHDA, SQIVND (reference sequence). Trimming pared 3 bases from V and 7 bases from J, leaving 10 bases between. The CDR3 spells CASSIRDGNEQFF. CDR3 DNA sequence: TGTGCCAGTAGTATCCGAGACGGGAATGAGCAGTTCTTC.

V gene TRBV27 combines with J gene TRBJ2-7, with a weak D call TRBD1 (5 bases). The CDR3 sequence is 13 residues long. V lost 6 bases and J 7 bases, leaving 16 bases between the germline ends. The germline gives CDR1 MNHEY, CDR2 SMNVEV (reference sequence). CDR3 amino acids: CASRQDKGREQYF. The CDR3 nucleotides read TGTGCCAGCAGGCAGGACAAGGGTAGGGAGCAGTACTTC.

This clone was detected once. DNA for the CDR3: TGTGCCAGCTCACCACCGATTGGACAGGGGATTGAAAAACTGTTTTTT. This gives the protein CASSPPIGQGIEKLFF. The rearrangement links TRBV18 to TRBJ1-4; 9 bases align to TRBD1. The V and J ends lost 0 bases and 7 bases, in that order; junction bases with no gene match: 6. Germline assignment: CDR1 KGHSH and CDR2 LQKENI. CDR3 length: 16 residues.

The table lists this clone with a few counts. This chain joins TRBV4-1 and TRBJ1-1; D ambiguous. Germline V lookup: CDR1 MGHRA, CDR2 YSYEKL. Between the trimmed V and J ends, which lost 0 bases and 3 bases, there was a span of 8 bases. CDR3 length: 14 amino acids. CDR3 bases: TGCGCCAGCAGCCAAGATCGGGTTGACACTGAAGCTTTCTTT. Translated, it gives CASSQDRVDTEAFF.

This clone was observed a handful of times. The chain couples TRBV14 to TRBJ1-2, with D possibly TRBD1 on 5 matching bases. CDR1 is SGHDN and CDR2 is FVKESK in the germline V gene. Trimming left V 1 base short and J 2 bases short, with 11 bases between. The CDR3 loop spans 15 amino acids. Here the CDR3 reads CASSQAPGYNYGYTF. In DNA, the CDR3 is TGTGCCAGCAGCCAAGCCCCAGGGTACAACTATGGCTACACCTTC.

This clone was counted only a few times. Written as DNA, the CDR3 is TGTGCCAGCCTCTCGCGGGGGGCCGGAGAGACCCAGTACTTC. Translated, it gives CASLSRGAGETQYF. The chain joins TRBV25-1 to TRBJ2-5; 8 bases are shared with TRBD2. V trimming: 8 bases; J trimming: 4 bases; junction bases outside the gene matches: 9. The V gene's germline CDR1 is MGHDK and CDR2 SYGVNS. The CDR3 extends over 14 amino acids.